Each of the 16 T cell receptor beta chains below was sequenced from the same sample in a study of patients and donors after allogeneic stem cell transplantation. TCRdb re-analysed the RT-PCR reads in MiXCR, keeping a single row per CDR3 protein. The profile shows approximately 38,000 distinct CDR3 sequences, roughly 30% of them singletons. The sequenced material came from blood, either unsorted or a sorted T cell fraction (not recorded which). All receptors derive from a human donor who was either an allogeneic HSCT recipient or a stem cell or donor lymphocyte infusion donor (not recorded which). It is not recorded whose cells these are; they may come from a transplant donor.

This clonotype was found a few times. This chain uses TRBV15 with TRBJ1-3; D is ambiguous. CDR3 length: 13 amino acids. Germline V gene data show CDR1 as LNHNV and CDR2 as YYDKDF (reference sequence). Trimming removed 1 base at V and 3 bases at J, with 4 bases between. CDR3 loop: CATSRGLGNTIYF. CDR3 coding DNA: TGTGCCACCAGCAGAGGCCTTGGAAACACCATATATTTT.

V and J are TRBV10-3 and TRBJ2-5, with D possibly TRBD1 on 6 matching bases. V shed 3 bases and J shed 5 bases, with 13 bases lying between them. CDR1 ENHRY and CDR2 SYGVKD come from the germline V gene. The CDR3 runs to 14 residues. This chain's CDR3 is CAISEQGRMETQYF. As DNA, the CDR3 is TGTGCCATCAGTGAACAGGGCAGGATGGAGACCCAGTACTTC.

V and J are TRBV10-3 and TRBJ2-7; TRBD2 agrees at 10 bases. J lost 0 bases, V lost 2 bases, and 10 bases had no gene match. The CDR3 spans 18 residues. CDR1 is ENHRY and CDR2 is SYGVKD in the germline V gene. CDR3 in amino acids: CAISEPGGSGRSSYEQYF. The CDR3 DNA reads TGTGCCATCAGTGAGCCCGGAGGTAGCGGGAGGAGCTCCTACGAGCAGTACTTC.

This clonotype showed up just a few times. The chain carries TRBV10-3 and TRBJ1-5; 9 bases are a match to TRBD1. Germline trimming cut 6 bases from V and 7 bases from J; bases unmatched to any gene: 4. Germline V gene sequence: CDR1 ENHRY, CDR2 SYGVKD. The CDR3 totals 13 residues. CDR3 bases: TGTGCCATCAGGGACAGGGGAGGCCAGCCCCAGCATTTT. This gives the protein CAIRDRGGQPQHF.

The V and J genes are TRBV20-1 and TRBJ2-7; D could derive from TRBD1 or TRBD2 (6 bases each). The CDR3 covers 16 residues. The V end lost 0 bases, the J end lost 4 bases, and 19 bases lay between the germline ends. Germline V gene sequence: CDR1 DFQATT, CDR2 SNEGSKA (reference sequence). This CDR3 reads CSARDPLLGGLYEQYF. For the CDR3, the DNA is TGCAGTGCTAGAGATCCTCTGTTAGGGGGGTTATACGAGCAGTACTTC.

The chain uses TRBV20-1 and TRBJ2-1; a possible D gene is TRBD2 (6 bases). There are 15 residues in the CDR3. V was cut by 5 bases and J by 1 base, with 15 bases left in between. Germline CDR1 DFQATT, CDR2 SNEGSKA (reference sequence). The CDR3 region has the DNA TGCAGTGCTGCACTTGGGGGAGGATCCTACAATGAGCAGTTCTTC. As protein: CSAALGGGSYNEQFF.

This clonotype was seen many times. This chain links TRBV30 with TRBJ1-5, with D perhaps TRBD1 (6 bases). Deletions cut 6 bases from V and 0 bases from J, with 12 bases between. The CDR3 sequence is 14 residues long. The germline gives CDR1 GTSNPN, CDR2 SVGIG (reference sequence). CDR3 loop: CACSTGNSNQPQHF. For the CDR3, the DNA is TGTGCCTGCTCCACAGGGAATAGCAATCAGCCCCAGCATTTT.

Only a few counts were recorded for this clonotype. V is TRBV9 and J is TRBJ2-5; no reliable D call. CDR1 and CDR2 (germline): SGDLS, YYNGEE. Deletions cut 0 bases from V and 1 base from J, with 13 bases between. The length of the CDR3 is 16 residues. The CDR3 here is CASSVGLTALQETQYF. In DNA, the CDR3 is TGTGCCAGCAGCGTAGGTCTTACAGCCCTCCAAGAGACCCAGTACTTC.

The rearrangement links TRBV29-1 to TRBJ2-3, with 7 positions matching TRBD2. The CDR3 length is 13 residues. J was trimmed by 2 bases and V by 4 bases; bases with no gene match: 3. Germline V gene data show CDR1 as SQVTM and CDR2 as ANQGSEA. Here the CDR3 DNA reads TGCAGCGTTGCGGGACTACTCACAGATACGCAGTATTTT. This codes for CSVAGLLTDTQYF.

This sequence joins TRBV28 and TRBJ2-6, with D unclear. With 2 bases removed from V and 2 bases from J, the gap between germline ends came to 10 bases. The CDR3 is 16 residues long. Per the germline V gene, CDR1 is MDHEN and CDR2 is SYDVKM. The chain's CDR3 is CASSLIRRAGANVLTF. In DNA form, the CDR3 reads TGTGCCAGCAGTTTAATCCGAAGGGCTGGGGCCAACGTCCTGACTTTC.

The chain combines TRBV4-3 with TRBJ2-7; 8 nucleotides line up with TRBD2. CDR1 LGHNA and CDR2 YSLEER come from the germline V gene. CDR3 length: 16 amino acids. V lost 0 bases and J lost 0; bases outside the gene matches: 4. The CDR3 sequence: CASSQDRAGGSYEQYF. CDR3 DNA sequence: TGCGCCAGCAGCCAAGATAGGGCGGGAGGCTCCTACGAGCAGTACTTC.

The chain recombines TRBV7-2 with TRBJ2-5, with D tentatively TRBD1 (5 bases). This CDR3 comprises 14 residues. Germline V gives CDR1 SGHTA, CDR2 FQGNSA. The germline V and J ends were trimmed by 5 bases and 4 bases, with 14 bases remaining between them. CDR3 bases: TGTGCCAGCAGCCCCCCCCCAGACAGAGAGACCCAGTACTTC. It codes for CASSPPPDRETQYF.

This clonotype is medium-sized (0.01 to 0.1%) in the sample. The V call is TRBV4-3, the J call TRBJ2-2, with TRBD1 identical over 8 bases. This CDR3 spans 15 amino acids. The germline gives CDR1 LGHNA, CDR2 YSLEER. Trimming at V came to 5 bases and at J to 1 base, leaving 3 bases not matched to a gene. The CDR3 coding sequence is TGCGCCAGCAGCTCCGGGACAGGGAACACCGGGGAGCTGTTTTTT. Protein product: CASSSGTGNTGELFF.

The CDR3 region is CASSQTGTSNYEQYF. The CDR3 DNA follows: TGTGCCAGCAGTCAAACCGGGACTTCGAACTACGAGCAGTACTTC. The chain combines TRBV7-9 with TRBJ2-7; possibly TRBD2 for D (6 bases). The germline gives CDR1 SEHNR, CDR2 FQNEAQ (reference sequence). V gave up 6 bases and J gave up 3 bases, with 18 bases separating them. The CDR3 loop spans 15 amino acids.

In this sample, this clonotype turned up many times. The rearrangement uses TRBV5-1 and TRBJ1-6; D is ambiguous. The germline V and J ends were trimmed by 0 bases and 2 bases, with 0 bases remaining between them. The V gene's germline CDR1 is SGHRS and CDR2 YFSETQ. The length of the CDR3 is 13 residues. Written as DNA, the CDR3 is TGCGCCAGCAGCTTGGCCTATAATTCACCCCTCCACTTT. It translates to CASSLAYNSPLHF. Full variable domain (remainder filled in from reference TRBV5-1 and TRBJ1-6): KAGVTQTPRYLIKTRGQQVTLSCSPISGHRSVSWYQQTPGQGLQFLFEYFSETQRNKGNFPGRFSGRQFSNSRSEMNVSTLELGDSALYLCASSLAYNSPLHFGNGTRLTVT.

This clonotype was found a few times. The gene calls are TRBV4-2 and TRBJ2-7; 13 bases match TRBD2. CDR3 length equals 19 residues. V shed 4 bases and J 1 base; nucleotides not matched to a gene: 13. The germline CDR1 and CDR2 sequences are LGHNA and YNFKEQ. As DNA, the CDR3 is TGTGCCAGCAGCCTATCGCTGGGGACTAGCGGGGTCATTTCCTACGAGCAGTACTTC. This translates into CASSLSLGTSGVISYEQYF.